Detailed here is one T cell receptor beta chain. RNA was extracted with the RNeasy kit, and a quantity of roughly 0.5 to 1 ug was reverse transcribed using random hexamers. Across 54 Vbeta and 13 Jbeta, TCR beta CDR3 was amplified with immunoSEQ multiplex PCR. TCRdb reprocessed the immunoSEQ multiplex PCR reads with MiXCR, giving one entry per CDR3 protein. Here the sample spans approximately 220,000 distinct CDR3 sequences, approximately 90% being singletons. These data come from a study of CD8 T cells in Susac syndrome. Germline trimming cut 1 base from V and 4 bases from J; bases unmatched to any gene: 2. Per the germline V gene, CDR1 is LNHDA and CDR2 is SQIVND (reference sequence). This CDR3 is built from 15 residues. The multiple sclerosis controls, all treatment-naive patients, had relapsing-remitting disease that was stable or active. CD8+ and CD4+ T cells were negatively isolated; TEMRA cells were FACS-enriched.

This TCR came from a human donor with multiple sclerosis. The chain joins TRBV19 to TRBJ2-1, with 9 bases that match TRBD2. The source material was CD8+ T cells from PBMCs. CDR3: CASSIGGRGYNEQFF. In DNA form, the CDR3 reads TGTGCCAGTAGTATAGGCGGGAGGGGTTACAATGAGCAGTTCTTC.